This T cell receptor (beta chain) was identified in a study of glioma-infiltrating T cells after dendritic cell vaccination. As for time point: after dendritic cell vaccination, including at tumor progression/relapse. Per germline, CDR1 LGHNA and CDR2 YNFKEQ. The CDR3 spans 14 residues. With 5 bases clipped from V and 3 bases from J, the junction kept 5 bases outside the gene matches. Only in-frame clones appear in the TCRdb table, and some are missing; sequencing was by immunoSEQ multiplex PCR. The data show 85,000 to 100,000 clones, around 80% seen once. The source material was blood, sampled after dendritic cell vaccination. The source is a human donor with glioblastoma. The gene calls are TRBV4-2 and TRBJ2-5, with 8 bases matching TRBD1. In nucleotides, the CDR3 is TGTGCCAGCAGCGAGACAGGGGTCGAAGAGACCCAGTACTTC. It translates to CASSETGVEETQYF.